Each of the 30 T cell receptor beta chains below was sequenced from the same sample in a study of blood T cell repertoires in COVID-19. Assay used: immunoSEQ multiplex PCR; TCRdb lists only in-frame clones, some missing. The sample consists of some 150,000 clones, about 83% of them appearing once. Sequences were obtained from peripheral blood. The receptors come from a woman in her thirties or forties with acute or convalescent COVID-19.

This clone was seen a few times. The chain couples TRBV12-5 to TRBJ2-7, with 11 positions matching TRBD1. This CDR3 is built from 16 residues. The V gene's germline CDR1 is LGHNT and CDR2 FRNRAP. The V gene end was trimmed by 7 bases and the J gene end by 3 bases; junction bases not matched to a gene: 11. This CDR3 is CASAPGPGTGGYEQYF. CDR3 DNA: TGTGCTAGTGCTCCCGGGCCCGGGACAGGGGGCTACGAGCAGTACTTC.

The chain recombines TRBV6-6 with TRBJ2-3, with 10 bases aligning to TRBD2. The CDR3 spans 17 residues. The germline CDR1 and CDR2 sequences are MNHNY and SVGAGI (reference sequence). Trimming cost V 5 bases and J 3 bases; bases outside gene matches: 11. CDR3 in amino acids: CASSPLPLAGGTDTQYF. Written as DNA, the CDR3 is TGTGCCAGCAGTCCCCTACCCTTAGCGGGGGGTACAGATACGCAGTATTTT.

V is TRBV6-5 and J is TRBJ2-5; 13 bases fit TRBD2. The CDR3 is 15 residues long. Unmatched junction bases numbered 4, after V lost 5 bases and J lost 4 bases. Per the germline V gene, CDR1 is MNHEY and CDR2 is SVGAGI. The CDR3 DNA follows: TGTGCCAGCAGTACTAGCGGGAGGGTTGGAGAGACCCAGTACTTC. Translated, it gives CASSTSGRVGETQYF.

For the CDR3, the DNA is TGTGCCAGCAGCCTTCGGACAGCTAGCGCTTTCTTT. It is translated as CASSLRTASAFF. The chain links TRBV3-1 (or the pseudogene TRBV3-2) to TRBJ1-1; perhaps TRBD1 as D (6 bases). Trimming took off 4 bases at V and 11 bases at J, with 14 bases between the two ends. Germline values: CDR1 LGHDT, CDR2 YNNKEL (reference sequence). This CDR3 has 12 amino acids.

V and J are TRBV6-1 and TRBJ2-2; D is perhaps TRBD1 (7 bases). V was clipped by 2 bases and J by 0 bases, with 13 bases between them. This CDR3 has 17 amino acids. CDR1 is MNHNS, CDR2 SASEGT, per germline. CDR3: CASSEQGGLSNTGELFF. CDR3 DNA: TGTGCCAGCAGTGAACAGGGGGGTTTGTCGAACACCGGGGAGCTGTTTTTT.

The chain has TRBV6-5 and TRBJ2-7; D is perhaps TRBD2 (6 bases). Looked up from germline, CDR1 is MNHEY and CDR2 is SVGAGI. Trimming pared 4 bases from V and 2 bases from J, leaving 15 bases between. This CDR3 comprises 15 residues. Written as DNA, the CDR3 is TGTGCCAGCAGTTTAAGTACGGGGGTCCCCTACGAGCAGTACTTC. Translation gives CASSLSTGVPYEQYF.

In this sample, this clone turned up once. The junction shows a germline mismatch at one end, possibly a read error. The V and J genes are TRBV6-1 and TRBJ1-1; TRBD1 is a possible D gene (5 bases). Germline V gene sequence: CDR1 MNHNS, CDR2 SASEGT. This CDR3 region has 16 residues. CDR3 region: CASREGTQVGHTEAFF. In DNA, the CDR3 is TGTGCCAGCAGGGAAGGGACTCAGGTGGGTCATACTGAAGCTTTCTTT.

The V and J genes are TRBV4-3 and TRBJ2-1; D not certain. CDR1 and CDR2 from the germline V gene are LGHNA and YSLEER. This CDR3 spans 16 amino acids. V was cut by 0 bases and J by 3 bases, with 12 bases left in between. In DNA form, the CDR3 reads TGCGCCAGCAGCCAAGATAACTTACCAAACTACAATGAGCAGTTCTTC. Protein product: CASSQDNLPNYNEQFF.

The chain joins TRBV4-3 to TRBJ2-7; 10 bases align to TRBD2. The CDR3 has 16 residues. V was clipped by 0 bases and J by 2 bases; unmatched bases: 4. Germline V CDR1 and CDR2: LGHNA, YSLEER. CDR3 in DNA: TGCGCCAGCAGCCAAGAATTGCTAGCGGGAGCCTACGAGCAGTACTTC. Translating gives CASSQELLAGAYEQYF.

This clone has just one count. This rearrangement joins TRBV7-2 to TRBJ2-2, with a weak D call TRBD2 (6 bases). Germline V gene data show CDR1 as SGHTA and CDR2 as FQGNSA. V was pared by 1 base and J by 6 bases, with 12 bases between. CDR3 length: 15 residues. This CDR3 is CASSLVGGGAGELFF. CDR3 coding DNA: TGTGCCAGCAGCTTAGTGGGCGGAGGGGCCGGGGAGCTGTTTTTT.

The V gene is TRBV5-4, the J gene TRBJ2-3; possible D gene TRBD1, 6 bases. This CDR3 has 14 amino acids. V was clipped by 1 base and J by 2 bases, with 8 bases between them. The germline gives CDR1 SGHNT, CDR2 YYREEE (reference sequence). In nucleotides, the CDR3 is TGTGCCAGCAGCTTGCCAGGGGCCACAGATACGCAGTATTTT. Its translation: CASSLPGATDTQYF.

The V call is TRBV6-5, the J call TRBJ1-1; the D gene is possibly TRBD1 (5 bases). Germline CDR1 is MNHEY and CDR2 is SVGAGI. The CDR3 totals 14 residues. The V end lost 4 bases, the J end lost 3 bases, and 12 bases lay between the germline ends. This CDR3 is CASSWSGLDTEAFF. CDR3 bases: TGTGCCAGCAGTTGGTCAGGGTTAGACACTGAAGCTTTCTTT.

With respect to this clone: The sample holds other DNA sequences that translate to the same CDR3. The gene calls are TRBV10-3 and TRBJ1-2, with D uncertain. V gave up 0 bases and J gave up 8 bases, with 13 bases separating them. Per the germline V gene, CDR1 is ENHRY and CDR2 is SYGVKD. CDR3 length: 14 residues. CDR3 amino acids: CAISESGSLGGYTF. Here the CDR3 DNA reads TGTGCCATCAGTGAGTCCGGCAGCCTCGGGGGCTACACCTTC.

The chain carries TRBV29-1 and TRBJ1-2; possibly TRBD1 for D (6 bases). The V gene lost 3 bases and the J gene lost 0 bases, with 11 bases spanning the gap. Germline V lookup: CDR1 SQVTM, CDR2 ANQGSEA. The length of the CDR3 is 14 residues. The CDR3 DNA follows: TGCAGCGTTGATTGGACAGAAGCTAACTATGGCTACACCTTC. This codes for CSVDWTEANYGYTF.

V is TRBV12-3 or TRBV12-4 and J is TRBJ1-2; the D gene is possibly TRBD1 (6 bases). Trimming removed 3 bases at V and 6 bases at J, with 11 bases between. The CDR3 spans 13 residues. CDR3 in DNA: TGTGCCAGCAGTTTGGCAGGGGTGGATGGCTACACCTTC. Its protein product is CASSLAGVDGYTF.

The chain joins TRBV7-2 to TRBJ2-7; perhaps TRBD2 as D (5 bases). V was trimmed by 2 bases and J by 6 bases, leaving 14 bases between them. The CDR3 has 14 amino acids. The germline gives CDR1 SGHTA, CDR2 FQGNSA. CDR3 protein: CASSLIGGLVEQYF. CDR3 DNA: TGTGCCAGCAGCTTAATCGGAGGATTGGTCGAGCAGTACTTC. Supplemented by reference TRBV7-2 and TRBJ2-7, the full variable domain reads GAGVSQSPSNKVTEKGKDVELRCDPISGHTALYWYRQSLGQGLEFLIYFQGNSAPDKSGLPSDRFSAERTGGSVSTLTIQRTQQEDSAVYLCASSLIGGLVEQYFGPGTRLTVT.

The V gene is TRBV19, the J gene TRBJ1-4; unclear D gene. This CDR3 spans 13 amino acids. V dropped 5 bases and J dropped 3 bases, with 7 bases sitting between them. CDR1 is LNHDA, CDR2 SQIVND, per germline (reference sequence). In nucleotides, the CDR3 is TGTGCCAGTAGTTGGGCAGCTAATGAAAAACTGTTTTTT. Its translation is CASSWAANEKLFF. Using reference TRBV19 and TRBJ1-4 for the parts outside the CDR3, the full variable domain is DGGITQSPKYLFRKEGQNVTLSCEQNLNHDAMYWYRQDPGQGLRLIYYSQIVNDFQKGDIAEGYSVSREKKESFPLTVTSAQKNPTAFYLCASSWAANEKLFFGSGTQLSVL.

The genes are TRBV11-1 and TRBJ1-1; 8 positions match TRBD1. Unmatched junction bases numbered 4, after V lost 1 base and J lost 3 bases. The germline V gene encodes CDR1 SGHAT and CDR2 FQDESV (reference sequence). This CDR3 region has 15 residues. The CDR3 DNA sequence: TGTGCCAGCAGCTTAGGCCAGGGGGCCTACACTGAAGCTTTCTTT. Its translation: CASSLGQGAYTEAFF. Full variable domain (rest looked up from reference TRBV11-1 and TRBJ1-1): EAEVAQSPRYKITEKSQAVAFWCDPISGHATLYWYRQILGQGPELLVQFQDESVVDDSQLPKDRFSAERLKGVDSTLKIQPAELGDSAMYLCASSLGQGAYTEAFFGQGTRLTVV.

This chain links TRBV5-6 with TRBJ1-1; 7 bases match TRBD1. With V trimmed by 3 bases and J by 4 bases, 18 bases remained unmatched. This CDR3 has 18 residues. CDR1 and CDR2 (germline): SGHDT, YYEEEE. This CDR3 is CASSSPPMTGISFTEAFF. The CDR3 DNA reads as TGTGCCAGCAGCTCTCCACCGATGACAGGGATAAGTTTCACTGAAGCTTTCTTT.

Comments on this clone: Other nucleotide sequences in the sample specify the same CDR3. V usage is TRBV11-3 and J usage is TRBJ1-1; D is unclear. Germline V gene sequence: CDR1 SGHNT, CDR2 YENEEA. The V end lost 5 bases, the J end lost 1 base, and 8 bases lay between the germline ends. There are 13 residues in the CDR3. The CDR3 protein is CASSLRGNTEAFF. CDR3 sequence (DNA): TGTGCCAGCAGCCTTAGAGGGAACACTGAAGCTTTCTTT.

This chain uses TRBV7-9 with TRBJ1-1; weak D call: TRBD1 (6 bases). Germline lookup yields CDR1 SEHNR and CDR2 FQNEAQ (reference sequence). V was clipped by 7 bases and J by 0 bases, with 15 bases between them. The CDR3 has 15 amino acids. The CDR3 spells CASMTQGTMNTEAFF. As DNA, the CDR3 is TGTGCCAGCATGACTCAGGGGACCATGAACACTGAAGCTTTCTTT.

This clone was observed once. V gene TRBV6-2 or TRBV6-3 combines with J gene TRBJ1-3; the D is unclear. The V end lost 6 bases, the J end lost 1 base, and 10 bases lay between the germline ends. The CDR3 runs 14 residues. Germline V gives CDR1 MNHEY, CDR2 SVGEGT. The CDR3 loop is CASSEAGSGNTIYF. Written as DNA, the CDR3 is TGTGCCAGCAGCGAGGCGGGGTCTGGAAACACCATATATTTT.

The V gene is TRBV28, the J gene TRBJ2-7; TRBD1 is a possible D gene (6 bases). V was cut by 5 bases and J by 2 bases, with 16 bases left in between. The CDR3 is made up of 15 amino acids. Germline V CDR1 and CDR2: MDHEN, SYDVKM. Here the CDR3 DNA reads TGTGCCAGCAGTCCCGAGGGGGAGCCCCCCTACGAGCAGTACTTC. Translating gives CASSPEGEPPYEQYF.

A few counts support this clone. The rearrangement links TRBV7-9 to TRBJ1-1; 7 positions agree with TRBD1. The V and J ends lost 6 bases and 4 bases, in that order; junction bases with no gene match: 2. Germline V CDR1 and CDR2: SEHNR, FQNEAQ (reference sequence). The CDR3 loop spans 12 amino acids. CDR3 coding DNA: TGTGCCAGCAGTCCAGGGGGCACTGAAGCTTTCTTT. Translated, it gives CASSPGGTEAFF.

The chain uses TRBV5-1 and TRBJ2-2; 9 nucleotides agree with TRBD1. V dropped 7 bases and J dropped 4; count of bases not matched to a gene: 5. The CDR3 consists of 14 residues. The germline V gene has CDR1 SGHRS and CDR2 YFSETQ. Here the CDR3 reads CASQGQGGTGELFF. The CDR3 DNA sequence: TGCGCCAGCCAGGGACAGGGAGGCACCGGGGAGCTGTTTTTT.

J is TRBJ2-1 and V is TRBV15, with 8 bases fitting TRBD2. The CDR3 consists of 14 residues. Trimming cost V 4 bases and J 10 bases; bases outside gene matches: 9. Per germline, CDR1 LNHNV and CDR2 YYDKDF (reference sequence). CDR3 DNA: TGTGCCACCAGCACGATAAATAGCGGGGTCGAGCAGTTCTTC. This translates into CATSTINSGVEQFF.

In regard to this clone: Sequence at one end of the junction differs from germline and may be a read error. This chain links TRBV7-8 with TRBJ1-2; D is undetermined. The CDR3 loop spans 12 amino acids. Germline V gives CDR1 SGHVS, CDR2 FQNEAQ. The chain's CDR3 is CASSLDAGPTLF. CDR3 DNA sequence: TGTGCCAGCAGCTTAGATGCAGGCCCAACACTCTTC.

The V gene is TRBV6-4, the J gene TRBJ1-1, with D possibly matching TRBD1 (5 bases). Per the germline V gene, CDR1 is MRHNA and CDR2 is SNTAGT. This CDR3 has 14 amino acids. V lost 6 bases and J lost 4, with 15 bases in between. The CDR3 DNA is TGTGCCAGCAGCCCTGGAGTCGGGGGCACTGAAGCTTTCTTT. This sequence encodes CASSPGVGGTEAFF.

The rearrangement uses TRBV19 and TRBJ2-2; D remains unclear. Trimming removed 7 bases at V and 3 bases at J, with 12 bases between. The CDR3 runs 14 residues. Germline lookup yields CDR1 LNHDA and CDR2 SQIVND (reference sequence). The CDR3 coding sequence is TGTGCCAGTACGGTCCTCCGGGACACCGGGGAGCTGTTTTTT. It translates to CASTVLRDTGELFF.

The J gene is TRBJ2-5, the V gene TRBV19; the D gene is possibly TRBD2 (5 bases). V was cut by 11 bases and J by 6 bases, with 22 bases left in between. This CDR3 is built from 14 residues. The V gene's germline CDR1 is LNHDA and CDR2 SQIVND (reference sequence). Written as DNA, the CDR3 is TGTGCCGCTGCTCGAGGAGGAGCCCAGAAGACCCAGTACTTC. Translation gives CAAARGGAQKTQYF.